Shown below are 7 T cell receptor beta chains from a single sample sequenced in a study of PD-L1 blockade in urothelial cancer. The time point was: peripheral blood 6 weeks after treatment start. Generated by immunoSEQ multiplex PCR, the TCRdb table keeps only in-frame clones and is missing some. The data hold tens of thousands of clones, with 88% observed a single time. This specimen consisted of PBMCs, obtained around atezolizumab (anti-PD-L1) treatment. Receptors were obtained from a man aged 55 to 70 with urothelial cancer.

The genes are TRBV21-1 and TRBJ2-2; TRBD2 is the table's D call, not checked against the DNA. TRBV21-1 counts as a pseudogene. The CDR3 runs 15 residues. Here the CDR3 DNA reads TGTGCCAGCAGCAGAAGGGGGAGGGGAACCGGGGAGCTGTTTTTT. Translating it yields CASSRRGRGTGELFF.

The chain is built from TRBV7-9 and TRBJ2-7; 14 bases map to TRBD2. The V gene's germline CDR1 is SEHNR and CDR2 FQNEAQ (reference sequence). The length of the CDR3 is 17 residues. J lost 5 bases, V lost 5 bases, and 11 bases had no gene match. This CDR3 reads CASSMTSGRAAGNEQYF. CDR3 DNA: TGTGCCAGCAGCATGACTAGCGGGAGGGCCGCTGGGAACGAGCAGTACTTC. Full variable domain (missing parts from reference TRBV7-9 and TRBJ2-7): DTGVSQNPRHKITKRGQNVTFRCDPISEHNRLYWYRQTLGQGPEFLTYFQNEAQLEKSRLLSDRFSAERPKGSFSTLEIQRTEQGDSAMYLCASSMTSGRAAGNEQYFGPGTRLTVT.

In this sample, this clone turned up a few times. This sequence joins TRBV9 and TRBJ1-2; 9 positions agree with TRBD1. Looked up from germline, CDR1 is SGDLS and CDR2 is YYNGEE. The CDR3 covers 14 residues. J was trimmed by 4 bases and V by 4 bases; bases with no gene match: 5. CDR3 in amino acids: CASSPLDRGYGYTF. The CDR3 region has the DNA TGTGCCAGCAGCCCTTTGGACAGGGGCTATGGCTACACCTTC.

The J gene is TRBJ1-4, the V gene TRBV6-5, with a possible D match to TRBD1 (6 bases). Germline V lookup: CDR1 MNHEY, CDR2 SVGAGI. The V end lost 4 bases, the J end lost 1 base, and 13 bases lay between the germline ends. This CDR3 contains 16 residues. CDR3 bases: TGTGCCAGCAGTTCCACAGGGACGGTAACTAATGAAAAACTGTTTTTT. This encodes CASSSTGTVTNEKLFF.

The chain uses TRBV18 and TRBJ1-6, with TRBD1 as a possible D gene (5 bases). Trimming took off 1 base at V and 10 bases at J, with 14 bases between the two ends. Per the germline V gene, CDR1 is KGHSH and CDR2 is LQKENI. The CDR3 has 15 residues. The CDR3: CASSPQDRGRSPLHF. The DNA for the CDR3 is TGTGCCAGCTCACCACAGGACCGGGGGAGATCACCCCTCCACTTT.

This clone appeared once. V is TRBV14 and J is TRBJ2-1, with 7 nucleotides matching TRBD2. The CDR3 covers 17 residues. From germline, CDR1 is SGHDN and CDR2 FVKESK. V dropped 1 base and J dropped 3; count of bases not matched to a gene: 9. The CDR3: CASSQGGLRDLYNEQFF. DNA of the CDR3: TGTGCCAGCAGCCAAGGGGGACTAAGGGATCTCTACAATGAGCAGTTCTTC.

The chain combines TRBV19 with TRBJ2-6; D perhaps matches TRBD1 (5 bases). V lost 5 bases, J lost 3 bases, and 23 bases lay in between. The CDR3 sequence is 19 residues long. Germline V lookup: CDR1 LNHDA, CDR2 SQIVND (reference sequence). The CDR3 region is CASSAQWGLGRLGANVLTF. The CDR3 DNA reads as TGTGCCAGTAGTGCCCAGTGGGGCTTGGGTAGGCTTGGGGCCAACGTCCTGACTTTC.